One and the same sample provided the 28 T cell receptor beta chains below, sequenced in a study of shared T cell receptors in the human thymus. This table comes from immunoSEQ multiplex PCR, and its TCRdb copy is limited to in-frame clones, with some not included. The repertoire holds some 700,000 clones, with over 75% as singletons. This sample was shared with a second study, whose subject was human thymus T cells.

The sample comprised thymocytes. Source of these receptors: a girl younger than two with a congenital heart defect.

J is TRBJ1-4 and V is TRBV6-1; no firm D call. Between the trimmed V and J ends, which lost 1 base and 3 bases, there was a span of 9 bases. CDR3 length equals 15 residues. Germline V lookup: CDR1 MNHNS, CDR2 SASEGT. The CDR3 DNA is TGTGCCAGCAGTGAAGTTGGCAGATCTAATGAAAAACTGTTTTTT. This encodes CASSEVGRSNEKLFF.

The rearrangement uses TRBV21-1 and TRBJ2-7; the table's TRBD1 call for D was not verified on the DNA. TRBV21-1 is marked as a pseudogene. The CDR3 runs 14 residues. As DNA, the CDR3 is TGTGCCAGCAGCAAACGAAAAGGGGTCTACGAGCAGTACTTC. It encodes CASSKRKGVYEQYF.

The chain is built from TRBV28 and TRBJ1-3, with D perhaps TRBD1 (5 bases). Per the germline V gene, CDR1 is MDHEN and CDR2 is SYDVKM. Trimming took off 3 bases at V and 0 bases at J, with 12 bases between the two ends. The CDR3 runs to 16 residues. The DNA for the CDR3 is TGTGCCAGCAGTTTGGGAGGGGCCAACTCTGGAAACACCATATATTTT. Its protein product is CASSLGGANSGNTIYF.

The gene calls are TRBV28 and TRBJ1-1; TRBD1 might be the D (5 bases). V was shortened by 3 bases and J by 2 bases, with 25 bases between the two germline ends. Germline V gene lookup returns CDR1 MDHEN and CDR2 SYDVKM. The CDR3 contains 19 residues. CDR3 in amino acids: CASSFSAERSMDNNTEAFF. Here the CDR3 DNA reads TGTGCCAGCAGTTTTAGTGCAGAGCGTTCAATGGACAACAACACTGAAGCTTTCTTT. Filled out from reference TRBV28 and TRBJ1-1, the complete variable domain reads DVKVTQSSRYLVKRTGEKVFLECVQDMDHENMFWYRQDPGLGLRLIYFSYDVKMKEKGDIPEGYSVSREKKERFSLILESASTNQTSMYLCASSFSAERSMDNNTEAFFGQGTRLTVV.

V gene TRBV18 combines with J gene TRBJ2-4; the match to TRBD1 covers 7 bases. The CDR3 is made up of 19 amino acids. Losses at the gene ends were 3 bases for V and 0 bases for J; bases not matched to a gene: 14. Germline CDR1 and CDR2: KGHSH and LQKENI. CDR3 loop: CASSPSGQKEVVAKNIQYF. CDR3 DNA sequence: TGTGCCAGCTCACCCTCGGGACAGAAGGAAGTTGTAGCCAAAAACATTCAGTACTTC.

The V call is TRBV7-4, the J call TRBJ2-6, with D tentatively TRBD1 (5 bases). The germline V gene encodes CDR1 SGHVT and CDR2 SQSDAQ. CDR3 length: 17 residues. Trimming stripped 6 bases from V and 0 bases from J, with 15 bases between. CDR3 bases: TGTGCCAGCAGTGCGGCAGGGCTCCACTCTGGGGCCAACGTCCTGACTTTC. This codes for CASSAAGLHSGANVLTF.

This clone was recorded once. The V and J genes are TRBV11-2 and TRBJ2-5, with 10 nucleotides matching TRBD1. The CDR3 contains 17 residues. Germline V gives CDR1 SGHAT, CDR2 FQNNGV. With V trimmed by 4 bases and J by 5 bases, 13 bases remained unmatched. CDR3 DNA: TGTGCCAGCAGCTCCCGGACCGGGACAGGGGCGAAGGAGACCCAGTACTTC. Protein sequence: CASSSRTGTGAKETQYF.

J is TRBJ1-1 and V is TRBV5-1; a possible D gene is TRBD1 (6 bases). This CDR3 is 15 amino acids long. Germline V CDR1 and CDR2: SGHRS, YFSETQ. The V gene lost 0 bases and the J gene lost 11 bases, with 20 bases spanning the gap. In DNA, the CDR3 is TGCGCCAGCAGCTTGGCCGCAGGGGTCCTGCAGGTTGCTTTCTTT. Translated: CASSLAAGVLQVAFF.

V and J are TRBV14 and TRBJ1-1; D perhaps matches TRBD1 (5 bases). Deletions cut 4 bases from V and 1 base from J, with 10 bases between. The CDR3 sequence is 14 residues long. Germline V lookup: CDR1 SGHDN, CDR2 FVKESK. CDR3: CASSPLQGNTEAFF. CDR3 in DNA: TGTGCCAGCAGCCCCCTCCAGGGGAACACTGAAGCTTTCTTT.

As DNA, the CDR3 is TGTGCCAGCTCGTTCCGGGGGAGATCCTATAATTCACCCCTCCACTTT. Translating gives CASSFRGRSYNSPLHF. The chain joins TRBV2 to TRBJ1-6; TRBD1 is a possible D gene (5 bases). Germline lookup yields CDR1 SNHLY and CDR2 FYNNEI. The CDR3 runs to 16 residues. V was clipped by 8 bases and J by 1 base, with 15 bases between them.

The V gene is TRBV6-6, the J gene TRBJ1-1, with a weak D call TRBD1 (6 bases). V was shortened by 10 bases and J by 4 bases, with 16 bases between the two germline ends. The CDR3 contains 13 residues. Germline V gene lookup returns CDR1 MNHNY and CDR2 SVGAGI (reference sequence). The CDR3 loop reads CATTPDRPTEAFF. The CDR3 DNA reads TGTGCCACCACCCCCGACAGGCCCACTGAAGCTTTCTTT.

This sequence joins TRBV7-6 and TRBJ1-2; 7 bases align to TRBD1. Germline CDR1 reads SGHVS; CDR2 reads FNYEAQ. The V and J ends lost 5 bases and 10 bases, in that order; junction bases with no gene match: 7. This CDR3 comprises 12 residues. CDR3 loop: CASSPRDRNYTF. The CDR3 bases are TGTGCCAGCAGCCCCCGGGACAGAAACTACACCTTC. Full variable domain (outside the CDR3, taken from reference TRBV7-6 and TRBJ1-2): GAGVSQSPRYKVTKRGQDVALRCDPISGHVSLYWYRQALGQGPEFLTYFNYEAQQDKSGLPNDRFSAERPEGSISTLTIQRTEQRDSAMYRCASSPRDRNYTFGSGTRLTVV.

The CDR3 nucleotides read TGTGCCAGCAGTTTTAACAGGGCTGGAAACACCATATATTTT. Its translation: CASSFNRAGNTIYF. The chain joins TRBV28 to TRBJ1-3, with a tentative D call TRBD1 (6 bases). Deletions cut 3 bases from V and 2 bases from J, with 8 bases between. Germline V gives CDR1 MDHEN, CDR2 SYDVKM. The CDR3 spans 14 residues.

The rearrangement links TRBV6-5 to TRBJ1-1, with a weak D call TRBD1 (5 bases). This CDR3 comprises 13 residues. Germline loops: CDR1 MNHEY, CDR2 SVGAGI. The V end lost 2 bases, the J end lost 8 bases, and 12 bases lay between the germline ends. This CDR3 is CASSYSWGNEAFF. In DNA form, the CDR3 reads TGTGCCAGCAGTTACAGTTGGGGCAACGAAGCTTTCTTT.

The J gene is TRBJ2-7, the V gene TRBV6-5; D gene uncertain. Trimming removed 5 bases from V and 3 bases from J, with 11 bases in between. Looked up from germline, CDR1 is MNHEY and CDR2 is SVGAGI. The CDR3 has 13 residues. The CDR3 DNA follows: TGTGCCAGCAGTGAGCCGAACAGCTACGAGCAGTACTTC. It yields the protein CASSEPNSYEQYF.

The genes are TRBV6-6 and TRBJ1-1; 7 bases match TRBD1. The germline V gene encodes CDR1 MNHNY and CDR2 SVGAGI (reference sequence). The CDR3 length is 14 residues. V lost 8 bases to trimming and J lost 1 base; unmatched junction nucleotides: 7. The chain's CDR3 is CASLRTGPNTEAFF. The CDR3 nucleotides are TGTGCCAGCCTTAGGACAGGACCGAACACTGAAGCTTTCTTT.

This chain joins TRBV11-2 and TRBJ2-7; D might be TRBD1 (6 bases). The CDR3 runs to 18 residues. CDR1 is SGHAT and CDR2 is FQNNGV in the germline V gene. The V end lost 0 bases, the J end lost 3 bases, and 21 bases lay between the germline ends. The CDR3 nucleotides read TGTGCCAGCAGCTTAGATGATGGGGGCCAGGAAGGGGTCTACGAGCAGTACTTC. This encodes CASSLDDGGQEGVYEQYF.

The genes are TRBV5-6 and TRBJ1-1; a possible D gene is TRBD1 (5 bases). CDR3 length: 15 amino acids. V lost 5 bases and J lost 1, with 15 bases in between. Per germline, CDR1 SGHDT and CDR2 YYEEEE. The CDR3 DNA sequence: TGTGCCAGCAGTCTCACGGACGGGGGGAACACTGAAGCTTTCTTT. Translated, it gives CASSLTDGGNTEAFF. Looking up the rest from reference TRBV5-6 and TRBJ1-1 gives the full variable domain: DAGVTQSPTHLIKTRGQQVTLRCSPKSGHDTVSWYQQALGQGPQFIFQYYEEEERQRGNFPDRFSGHQFPNYSSELNVNALLLGDSALYLCASSLTDGGNTEAFFGQGTRLTVV.

The V gene is TRBV5-1, the J gene TRBJ1-1; D is undetermined. From germline, CDR1 is SGHRS and CDR2 YFSETQ. V was shortened by 4 bases and J by 1 base, with 11 bases between the two germline ends. The CDR3 runs 14 residues. The CDR3 coding sequence is TGCGCCAGCAGCCCAACACCGAAGAACACTGAAGCTTTCTTT. Translated, it gives CASSPTPKNTEAFF.

The chain is built from TRBV19 and TRBJ1-2; 9 bases are shared with TRBD1. The CDR3 is 16 residues long. The V gene end was trimmed by 5 bases and the J gene end by 5 bases; junction bases not matched to a gene: 12. Germline lookup yields CDR1 LNHDA and CDR2 SQIVND (reference sequence). Written as DNA, the CDR3 is TGTGCCAGTAGTCGTTCAGGACCGACAGGGGGTTATGGCTACACCTTC. Translation gives CASSRSGPTGGYGYTF.

V is TRBV25-1 and J is TRBJ2-2, with D perhaps TRBD2 (7 bases). V was trimmed by 1 base and J by 6 bases, leaving 12 bases between them. The CDR3 runs 15 residues. The germline V gene encodes CDR1 MGHDK and CDR2 SYGVNS. The CDR3 DNA is TGTGCCAGCAGTGAATGGTACGGGGGGCCCGGGGAGCTGTTTTTT. It yields the protein CASSEWYGGPGELFF.

The sample holds one count of this clone. This chain connects TRBV6-1 to TRBJ2-1; TRBD1 might be the D (5 bases). This CDR3 is built from 18 residues. CDR1 MNHNS and CDR2 SASEGT come from the germline V gene. The V gene lost 3 bases and the J gene lost 4 bases, with 22 bases spanning the gap. In nucleotides, the CDR3 is TGTGCCAGCAGTGATGTGATTGGATCAGGGAATACATACAATGAGCAGTTCTTC. It encodes CASSDVIGSGNTYNEQFF.

V usage is TRBV5-1 and J usage is TRBJ1-2; a possible D gene is TRBD1 (5 bases). Trimming left V 2 bases short and J 4 bases short, with 9 bases between. Germline-derived CDR1 and CDR2 are SGHRS and YFSETQ. The CDR3 extends over 13 amino acids. The CDR3 reads CASSLAGFYGYTF. CDR3 DNA sequence: TGCGCCAGCAGCTTAGCAGGGTTCTATGGCTACACCTTC. The variable domain in full, with the rest retrieved from reference TRBV5-1 and TRBJ1-2, is KAGVTQTPRYLIKTRGQQVTLSCSPISGHRSVSWYQQTPGQGLQFLFEYFSETQRNKGNFPGRFSGRQFSNSRSEMNVSTLELGDSALYLCASSLAGFYGYTFGSGTRLTVV.

This chain joins TRBV29-1 and TRBJ2-7; 13 bases are shared with TRBD2. The CDR3 is 17 residues long. V shed 7 bases and J 0 bases; nucleotides not matched to a gene: 12. The germline V gene has CDR1 SQVTM and CDR2 ANQGSEA. CDR3 amino acids: CSAIGRTSGGHSYEQYF. The CDR3 bases are TGCAGCGCCATTGGCCGGACTAGCGGGGGCCACTCCTACGAGCAGTACTTC.

The CDR3 here is CAWKDMGRIDGAFF. For the CDR3, the DNA is TGTGCCTGGAAGGACATGGGGCGGATTGATGGAGCTTTCTTT. This chain connects TRBV30 to TRBJ1-1; the D gene is possibly TRBD1 (5 bases). The germline V gene has CDR1 GTSNPN and CDR2 SVGIG (reference sequence). CDR3 length: 14 amino acids. The V and J ends lost 4 bases and 10 bases respectively, with 22 bases between them. The full variable domain, with the rest looked up from reference TRBV30 and TRBJ1-1, is SQTIHQWPATLVQPVGSPLSLECTVEGTSNPNLYWYRQAAGRGLQLLFYSVGIGQISSEVPQNLSASRPQDRQFILSSKKLLLSDSGFYLCAWKDMGRIDGAFFGQGTRLTVV.

CDR3 sequence reads: CASSRSYNEQFF. The CDR3 coding sequence is TGTGCCAGCAGTCGGAGCTACAATGAGCAGTTCTTC. The V gene is TRBV2, the J gene TRBJ2-1; D unclear. Trimming pared 5 bases from V and 3 bases from J, leaving 5 bases between. Germline V lookup: CDR1 SNHLY, CDR2 FYNNEI. The CDR3 length is 12 residues.

The V gene is TRBV4-1, the J gene TRBJ1-5; 10 bases map to TRBD1. This CDR3 is 15 amino acids long. With V trimmed by 0 bases and J by 5 bases, 1 base remained unmatched. The germline V gene has CDR1 MGHRA and CDR2 YSYEKL. The DNA of the CDR3 is TGCGCCAGCAGCCAAGAAGGGACAGGGGATCAGCCCCAGCATTTT. It translates to CASSQEGTGDQPQHF.

The gene calls are TRBV4-2 and TRBJ1-1; D is unclear. CDR3 length: 14 residues. V was cut by 1 base and J by 3 bases, with 9 bases left in between. The germline CDR1 and CDR2 sequences are LGHNA and YNFKEQ. The CDR3 spells CASSQGGFHTEAFF. The DNA for the CDR3 is TGTGCCAGCAGCCAAGGAGGTTTCCACACTGAAGCTTTCTTT.